What follows are 4 T cell receptor beta chains derived from one specimen sequenced in a study of T cells after yellow fever vaccination. TCRdb independently ran MiXCR on the 5' RACE reads; one entry per CDR3 protein. The table includes 110,000 to 150,000 distinct CDR3 sequences, about 7% detected once. The material was CD4+ T cells sorted from PBMCs, obtained 10 days after the yellow fever booster vaccination. Receptors were obtained from a man aged 30 to 39 who received the YFV17D yellow fever vaccine.

This clonotype was seen at least ten times. V usage is TRBV24-1 and J usage is TRBJ2-5, with D tentatively TRBD1 or TRBD2 (6 bases each). Trimming left V 5 bases short and J 4 bases short, with 13 bases between. Germline V gene data show CDR1 as KGHDR and CDR2 as SFDVKD. This CDR3 spans 14 amino acids. This chain's CDR3 is CATSVGGEVETQYF. The CDR3 coding sequence is TGTGCCACCAGTGTCGGGGGCGAGGTAGAGACCCAGTACTTC.

This clonotype was seen repeatedly, ten times or more. The chain employs TRBV7-9 and TRBJ2-2, with D hard to call. The CDR3 totals 15 residues. The V and J ends lost 0 bases and 1 base respectively, with 6 bases between them. Germline CDR1 and CDR2: SEHNR and FQNEAQ (reference sequence). The DNA for the CDR3 is TGTGCCAGCAGCTTAGCGCGCAGGAACACCGGGGAGCTGTTTTTT. This gives the protein CASSLARRNTGELFF.

This clonotype was seen only a few times. The rearrangement joins TRBV7-2 to TRBJ2-7; D uncertain. Trimming pared 1 base from V and 6 bases from J, leaving 10 bases between. CDR3 length: 13 amino acids. Per the germline V gene, CDR1 is SGHTA and CDR2 is FQGNSA. The CDR3 region is CASSLGRVVEQYF. In nucleotides, the CDR3 is TGTGCCAGCAGCTTAGGAAGGGTCGTCGAGCAGTACTTC.

This clonotype was counted many times. The V call is TRBV7-9, the J call TRBJ2-7; D call uncertain. Germline values: CDR1 SEHNR, CDR2 FQNEAQ (reference sequence). V was shortened by 5 bases and J by 2 bases, with 4 bases between the two germline ends. The CDR3 spans 11 residues. The CDR3 region is CASSRAYEQYF. In DNA form, the CDR3 reads TGTGCCAGCAGCCGGGCCTACGAGCAGTACTTC.